The sequence of this T cell receptor beta chain was determined in a study of CD8 T cells in ankylosing spondylitis. Whole-study findings and limits: A TCR beta motif made of roughly eight highly homologous variants seemed typical of ankylosing spondylitis blood. There were earlier reports of some motif variants in reactive arthritis synovial fluid and blood. Reportedly, disease-linked clones are significantly enriched in ankylosing spondylitis patients' matched synovial fluid. Disease-linked clones were found to be CD8+ and relatively rare in peripheral blood.

The trim removed 6 bases at V and 2 bases at J, leaving 11 bases unmatched. This CDR3 has 15 residues. CDR1 and CDR2 from the germline V gene are DFQATT and SNEGSKA (reference sequence). A word on this clonotype: The antigen is unknown.

TCRdb reprocessed the 5' RACE reads via MiXCR and lists one record per CDR3 protein. In the table there are around 30,000 distinct CDR3 sequences, 13% to 15% of which are singletons. The receptor's source is a male donor with ankylosing spondylitis or in good health (not recorded which). This chain uses TRBV20-1 with TRBJ2-3; TRBD2 aligns across 7 bases. Material: blood. The CDR3: CSAPPGGRSTDTQYF. The CDR3 nucleotides read TGCAGTGCCCCCCCCGGCGGGAGATCCACAGATACGCAGTATTTT.